Sequencing of this T cell receptor (beta chain) was carried out in a study of blood T cell repertoires in COVID-19. Sequenced by immunoSEQ multiplex PCR; TCRdb stores in-frame clones only, minus some. The table has 8,000 to 9,500 clones, roughly 90% seen once. V lost 7 bases to trimming and J lost 0 bases, with 13 bases between them. CDR1 is LNHDA and CDR2 is SQIVND in the germline V gene (reference sequence). The CDR3 consists of 15 residues. What was sequenced was peripheral blood. The sequence derives from a human donor with active COVID-19. The donor label of this sample is uncertain. V usage is TRBV19 and J usage is TRBJ2-1; tentatively, D is TRBD2 (5 bases). CDR3 sequence (DNA): TGTGCCAGTACCCCGAGCCTAGCCTCCTACAATGAGCAGTTCTTC. Translation: CASTPSLASYNEQFF. The full variable domain, completed using reference TRBV19 and TRBJ2-1, is DGGITQSPKYLFRKEGQNVTLSCEQNLNHDAMYWYRQDPGQGLRLIYYSQIVNDFQKGDIAEGYSVSREKKESFPLTVTSAQKNPTAFYLCASTPSLASYNEQFFGPGTRLTVL.